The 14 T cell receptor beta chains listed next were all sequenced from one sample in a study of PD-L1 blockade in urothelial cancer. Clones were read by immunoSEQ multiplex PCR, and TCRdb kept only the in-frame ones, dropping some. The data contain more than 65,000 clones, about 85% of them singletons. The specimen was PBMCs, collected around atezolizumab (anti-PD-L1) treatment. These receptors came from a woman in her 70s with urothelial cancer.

The CDR3 DNA sequence: TGTGCCAGCAGCTTGTACCTACTCAATCAGCCCCAGCATTTT. Its protein product is CASSLYLLNQPQHF. The chain uses TRBV5-8 and TRBJ1-5; D remains ambiguous. Germline V gives CDR1 SGHTS, CDR2 YDEGEE. V gave up 1 base and J gave up 3 bases, with 8 bases separating them. CDR3 length: 14 residues.

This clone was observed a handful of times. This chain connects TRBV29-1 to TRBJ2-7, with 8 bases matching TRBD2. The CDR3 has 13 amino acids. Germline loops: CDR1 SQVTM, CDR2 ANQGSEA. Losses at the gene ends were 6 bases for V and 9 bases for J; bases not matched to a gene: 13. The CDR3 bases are TGCAGCGTCGCGACTAGCGTGACGGCCGGGCAGTACTTC. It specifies CSVATSVTAGQYF.

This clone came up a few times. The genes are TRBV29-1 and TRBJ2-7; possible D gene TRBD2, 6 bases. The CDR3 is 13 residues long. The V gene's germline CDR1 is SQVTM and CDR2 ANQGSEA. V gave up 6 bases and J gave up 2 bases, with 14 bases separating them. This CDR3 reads CSVSGDSAYEQYF. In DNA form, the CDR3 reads TGCAGCGTATCGGGGGACTCGGCCTACGAGCAGTACTTC.

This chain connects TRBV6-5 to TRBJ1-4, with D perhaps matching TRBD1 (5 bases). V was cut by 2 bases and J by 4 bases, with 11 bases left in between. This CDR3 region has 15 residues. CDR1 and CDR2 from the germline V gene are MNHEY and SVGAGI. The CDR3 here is CASSYGQGFNEKLFF. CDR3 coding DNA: TGTGCCAGCAGTTACGGGCAGGGCTTTAATGAAAAACTGTTTTTT.

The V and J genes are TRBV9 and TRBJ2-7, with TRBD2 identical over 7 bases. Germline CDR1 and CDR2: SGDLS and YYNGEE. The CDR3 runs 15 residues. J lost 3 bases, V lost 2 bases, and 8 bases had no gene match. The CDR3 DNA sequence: TGTGCCAGCAGCGTTTCCAGCGGGACCCTCTACGAGCAGTACTTC. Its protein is CASSVSSGTLYEQYF.

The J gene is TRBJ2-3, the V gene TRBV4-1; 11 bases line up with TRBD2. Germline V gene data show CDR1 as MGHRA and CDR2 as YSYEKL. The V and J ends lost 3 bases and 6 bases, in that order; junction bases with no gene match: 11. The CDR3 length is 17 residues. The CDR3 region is CASSHEPLAGGRDTQYF. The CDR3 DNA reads TGCGCCAGCAGCCACGAACCGTTAGCGGGGGGGCGGGATACGCAGTATTTT.

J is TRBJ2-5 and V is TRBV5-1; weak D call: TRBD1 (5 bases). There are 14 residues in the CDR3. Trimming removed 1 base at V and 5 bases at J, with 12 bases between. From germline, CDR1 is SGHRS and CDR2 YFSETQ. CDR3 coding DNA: TGCGCCAGCAGCTTGTACAGGAATCCTGAGACCCAGTACTTC. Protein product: CASSLYRNPETQYF.

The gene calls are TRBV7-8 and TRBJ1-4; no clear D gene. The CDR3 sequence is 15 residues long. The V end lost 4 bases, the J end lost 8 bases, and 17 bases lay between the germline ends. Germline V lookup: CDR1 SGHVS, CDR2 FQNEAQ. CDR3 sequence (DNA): TGTGCCAGCAGCTCTCCCCACTCGGTATCGGAAAAACTGTTTTTT. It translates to CASSSPHSVSEKLFF.

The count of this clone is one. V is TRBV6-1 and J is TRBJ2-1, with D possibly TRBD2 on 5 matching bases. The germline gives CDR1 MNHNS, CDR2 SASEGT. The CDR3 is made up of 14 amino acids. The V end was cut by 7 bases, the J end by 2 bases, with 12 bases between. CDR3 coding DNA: TGTGCCAGCATCCCCGGGGTACCCTACAATGAGCAGTTCTTC. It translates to CASIPGVPYNEQFF.

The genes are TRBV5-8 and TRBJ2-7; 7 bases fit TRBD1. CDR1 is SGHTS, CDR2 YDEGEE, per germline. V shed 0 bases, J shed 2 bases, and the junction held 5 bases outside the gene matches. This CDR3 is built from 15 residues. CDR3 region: CASSLEQTGPYEQYF. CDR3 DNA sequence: TGTGCCAGCAGCTTGGAGCAGACAGGGCCCTACGAGCAGTACTTC.

The CDR3 DNA sequence: TGTGCCAGCAGCGTTCGGGGAGCCTCTAGCACAGATACGCAGTATTTT. This gives the protein CASSVRGASSTDTQYF. This chain connects TRBV7-9 to TRBJ2-3, with a tentative D call TRBD2 (5 bases). This CDR3 comprises 16 residues. Trimming stripped 5 bases from V and 0 bases from J, with 15 bases between. CDR1 is SEHNR, CDR2 FQNEAQ, per germline (reference sequence).

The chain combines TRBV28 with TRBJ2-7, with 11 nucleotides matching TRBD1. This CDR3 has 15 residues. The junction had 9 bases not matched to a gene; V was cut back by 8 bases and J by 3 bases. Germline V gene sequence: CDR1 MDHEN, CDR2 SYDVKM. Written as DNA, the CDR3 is TGTGCCAGCCACGACCCCGGGACAGGGGGCTACGAGCAGTACTTC. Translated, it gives CASHDPGTGGYEQYF.

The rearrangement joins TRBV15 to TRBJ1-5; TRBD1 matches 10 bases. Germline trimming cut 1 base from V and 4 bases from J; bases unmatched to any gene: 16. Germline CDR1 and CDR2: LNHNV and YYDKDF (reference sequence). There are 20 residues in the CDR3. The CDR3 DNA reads TGTGCCACCAGCAGAGCTCATTTTCTAGGAGACAGGGGGCCGAATCAGCCCCAGCATTTT. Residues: CATSRAHFLGDRGPNQPQHF.

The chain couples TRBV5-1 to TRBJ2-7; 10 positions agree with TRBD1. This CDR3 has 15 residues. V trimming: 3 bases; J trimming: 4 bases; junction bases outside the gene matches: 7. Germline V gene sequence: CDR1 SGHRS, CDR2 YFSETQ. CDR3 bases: TGCGCCAGCAGCTCGGACGGGACAGGGGTATACGAGCAGTACTTC. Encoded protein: CASSSDGTGVYEQYF.